The present entry profiles one T cell receptor beta chain with its context. Its antigen is currently unknown. Each and every patient relapsed after autologous stem cell transplantation, and patients got differing brentuximab vedotin exposure. The assay was immunoSEQ multiplex PCR, and TCRdb's table has in-frame clones only and misses some. The sample has under 25,000 clones, approximately 88% seen once. CDR3 size: 16 residues. Germline CDR1 is SGHTA and CDR2 is FQGNSA. Trimming cost V 4 bases and J 5 bases; bases outside gene matches: 6. The sample originates from a study of PD-1 blockade in classical Hodgkin lymphoma. Overall study results and limits: Repertoires differed for reasons still undefined, possibly disease activity or prior therapy. Diminished baseline TCR diversity has been reported in newly diagnosed patients relative to healthy donors. Compared with baseline, CD4+ but not CD8+ TCR diversity had risen significantly by C4D1.

The sequences come from peripheral blood mononuclear cells (PBMCs), collected at baseline. The chain employs TRBV7-2 and TRBJ2-3, with TRBD2 matching over 13 bases. This receptor was obtained from a human donor with classical Hodgkin lymphoma. In DNA, the CDR3 is TGTGCCAGCAGCTACCGACTAGCGGGGGGCTTAGATACGCAGTATTTT. Encoded protein: CASSYRLAGGLDTQYF.